A single sample gave rise to the 19 T cell receptor beta chains below, sequenced in a study of shared clonotypes between healthy human individuals. Using immunoSEQ multiplex PCR, the repertoire was profiled, and TCRdb retains in-frame clones only, with some absent. This sample has some 650,000 clones, with more than 95% found just once. The sequenced material came from naive CD4+ T cells sorted from blood. The sample's subset: CD45RA+ positively selected. The receptors here all came from a woman aged 30 to 39 in good health.

This chain joins TRBV16 and TRBJ2-3; D is unclear. The CDR3 is 14 amino acids. V was cut by 4 bases and J by 0 bases, with 8 bases left in between. CDR1 and CDR2 from the germline V gene are KGHSY and FQNENV. The DNA of the CDR3 is TGTGCCAGCAGCCCGGGTCGAAGCACAGATACGCAGTATTTT. Protein product: CASSPGRSTDTQYF. The variable domain in full, completed from reference TRBV16 and TRBJ2-3, reads GEEVAQTPKHLVRGEGQKAKLYCAPIKGHSYVFWYQQVLKNEFKFLISFQNENVFDETGMPKERFSAKCLPNSPCSLEIQATKLEDSAVYFCASSPGRSTDTQYFGPGTRLTVL.

As concerns this clone: The identical CDR3 is also encoded by other nucleotide sequences in the sample. This chain joins TRBV5-1 and TRBJ1-2; D is unresolved. The V and J ends lost 0 bases and 1 base respectively, with 4 bases between them. The germline CDR1 and CDR2 sequences are SGHRS and YFSETQ. This CDR3 is built from 13 residues. CDR3 sequence: CASSLDSNYGYTF. For the CDR3, the DNA is TGCGCCAGCAGCTTGGACAGTAACTATGGCTACACCTTC. The full variable domain, in which reference TRBV5-1 and TRBJ1-2 provide the parts outside the CDR3, is KAGVTQTPRYLIKTRGQQVTLSCSPISGHRSVSWYQQTPGQGLQFLFEYFSETQRNKGNFPGRFSGRQFSNSRSEMNVSTLELGDSALYLCASSLDSNYGYTFGSGTRLTVV.

This chain connects TRBV6-6 to TRBJ1-1; a possible D gene is TRBD1 (6 bases). The germline gives CDR1 MNHNY, CDR2 SVGAGI (reference sequence). The V gene lost 7 bases and the J gene lost 1 base, with 13 bases spanning the gap. The CDR3 is 14 amino acids. The CDR3: CASKRGGRNTEAFF. In DNA form, the CDR3 reads TGTGCCAGCAAACGAGGGGGGCGGAACACTGAAGCTTTCTTT.

CDR3: CASSMTGGNQPQHF. The CDR3 coding sequence is TGTGCCAGTAGTATGACCGGCGGCAATCAGCCCCAGCATTTT. This chain uses TRBV19 with TRBJ1-5; D not certain. CDR3 length: 14 residues. Trimming removed 3 bases at V and 2 bases at J, with 8 bases between. Germline CDR1 LNHDA, CDR2 SQIVND (reference sequence).

The chain is built from TRBV27 and TRBJ1-1; D is undetermined. V was clipped by 3 bases and J by 0 bases, with 5 bases between them. Germline CDR1 and CDR2: MNHEY and SMNVEV (reference sequence). This CDR3 has 13 residues. The CDR3 here is CASSFSMNTEAFF. The CDR3 DNA reads as TGTGCCAGCAGTTTTAGTATGAACACTGAAGCTTTCTTT.

This clone has only one observation. This chain links TRBV25-1 with TRBJ2-3; D is uncertain. This CDR3 spans 13 amino acids. Trimming took 3 bases from V and 1 from J, leaving 5 bases between them. Germline lookup yields CDR1 MGHDK and CDR2 SYGVNS. CDR3 sequence: CASSDPGTDTQYF. CDR3 DNA sequence: TGTGCCAGCAGTGACCCGGGCACAGATACGCAGTATTTT.

V usage is TRBV6-6 and J usage is TRBJ2-2, with D perhaps TRBD1 or TRBD2 (5 bases each). CDR1 and CDR2 from the germline V gene are MNHNY and SVGAGI (reference sequence). The germline V and J ends were trimmed by 4 bases and 6 bases, with 6 bases remaining between them. The CDR3 contains 12 residues. The CDR3 protein is CASSLGAGELFF. As DNA, the CDR3 is TGTGCCAGCAGTTTGGGGGCCGGGGAGCTGTTTTTT.

The gene calls are TRBV27 and TRBJ2-5; 14 bases map to TRBD2. CDR1 and CDR2 (germline): MNHEY, SMNVEV (reference sequence). V shed 6 bases, J shed 5 bases, and the junction held 11 bases outside the gene matches. This CDR3 is 17 amino acids long. In DNA form, the CDR3 reads TGTGCCAGCAGCCGAAGACTAGCGGGAGGGCCCTGGGAGACCCAGTACTTC. Its translation is CASSRRLAGGPWETQYF.

This clone was recorded once. The chain has TRBV7-2 and TRBJ2-2; TRBD2 aligns across 16 bases. The trim removed 5 bases at V and 5 bases at J, leaving 5 bases unmatched. From germline, CDR1 is SGHTA and CDR2 FQGNSA. There are 17 residues in the CDR3. CDR3 in amino acids: CASSTPGLAGGTGELFF. CDR3 coding DNA: TGTGCCAGCAGCACCCCGGGACTAGCGGGAGGGACCGGGGAGCTGTTTTTT. Variable domain in full (rest from reference TRBV7-2 and TRBJ2-2): GAGVSQSPSNKVTEKGKDVELRCDPISGHTALYWYRQSLGQGLEFLIYFQGNSAPDKSGLPSDRFSAERTGGSVSTLTIQRTQQEDSAVYLCASSTPGLAGGTGELFFGEGSRLTVL.

V is TRBV2 and J is TRBJ2-1; 9 bases line up with TRBD2. CDR1 SNHLY and CDR2 FYNNEI come from the germline V gene. Trimming at V came to 7 bases and at J to 6 bases, leaving 7 bases not matched to a gene. The CDR3 sequence is 14 residues long. CDR3 nucleotides: TGTGCCAGCAAGATCCAGCGGGAGGCCAATGAGCAGTTCTTC. This encodes CASKIQREANEQFF.

J is TRBJ2-3 and V is TRBV6-5; D gene unclear. V was pared by 6 bases and J by 2 bases, with 15 bases between. The germline gives CDR1 MNHEY, CDR2 SVGAGI. The CDR3 runs 15 residues. CDR3 DNA: TGTGCCAGCAGCCCAGCCCCCACTACCACAGATACGCAGTATTTT. This gives the protein CASSPAPTTTDTQYF.

The chain employs TRBV5-5 and TRBJ2-7, with 7 bases aligning to TRBD1. Germline loops: CDR1 SGHKS, CDR2 YYEKEE (reference sequence). The V segment lost 5 bases and the J segment 3 bases; nucleotides outside the gene matches: 8. The CDR3 covers 14 residues. CDR3 sequence: CASRAPGQRYEQYF. The DNA of the CDR3 is TGTGCCAGCAGGGCCCCGGGACAGCGCTACGAGCAGTACTTC.

J is TRBJ2-2 and V is TRBV29-1, with D maybe TRBD1 (6 bases). The CDR3 extends over 15 amino acids. V was trimmed by 4 bases and J by 8 bases, leaving 20 bases between them. Germline assignment: CDR1 SQVTM and CDR2 ANQGSEA. CDR3 residues: CSVAAQQGRIGELFF. As DNA, the CDR3 is TGCAGCGTTGCAGCCCAGCAGGGGCGAATTGGGGAGCTGTTTTTT.

The gene calls are TRBV4-1 and TRBJ1-5, with TRBD1 matching 7 bases. Germline-derived CDR1 and CDR2 are MGHRA and YSYEKL. The length of the CDR3 is 19 residues. J was trimmed by 2 bases and V by 2 bases; bases with no gene match: 15. CDR3 sequence reads: CASSQIKQGYGSGNQPQHF. DNA of the CDR3: TGCGCCAGCAGCCAAATAAAACAGGGGTATGGGTCTGGCAATCAGCCCCAGCATTTT.

On this clone: Other nucleotide sequences from this sample produce the same CDR3. V and J are TRBV9 and TRBJ1-1, with unresolved D. The CDR3 extends over 13 amino acids. Germline V gene lookup returns CDR1 SGDLS and CDR2 YYNGEE. V lost 0 bases, J lost 3 bases, and 6 bases lay in between. The CDR3 nucleotides are TGTGCCAGCAGCGTAGTAAGCGACACTGAAGCTTTCTTT. Its translation is CASSVVSDTEAFF.

V is TRBV30 and J is TRBJ2-1, with D possibly being TRBD2 (5 bases). This CDR3 region has 17 residues. V was shortened by 1 base and J by 4 bases, with 20 bases between the two germline ends. The germline CDR1 and CDR2 sequences are GTSNPN and SVGIG (reference sequence). The CDR3, as DNA: TGTGCCTGGAGTGGGAGAAAAGCGGAGCCGGGTTACAATGAGCAGTTCTTC. It yields the protein CAWSGRKAEPGYNEQFF.

This chain links TRBV7-2 with TRBJ2-7, with 12 bases matching TRBD2. The V gene's germline CDR1 is SGHTA and CDR2 FQGNSA. V was pared by 5 bases and J by 11 bases, with 13 bases of the junction left unmatched. This CDR3 is 15 amino acids long. CDR3 protein: CASSRTVGLAGFKYF. The CDR3 coding sequence is TGTGCCAGCAGCCGCACCGTAGGACTAGCGGGATTTAAGTACTTC.

The chain uses TRBV28 and TRBJ1-2; 7 bases map to TRBD1. Germline CDR1 is MDHEN and CDR2 is SYDVKM. The CDR3 spans 12 residues. V dropped 8 bases and J dropped 4; count of bases not matched to a gene: 4. DNA for the CDR3: TGTGCCAGCCGAGGACAGGTCTATGGCTACACCTTC. This translates into CASRGQVYGYTF.

As for this clone: The same CDR3 also results from other DNA sequences found in this sample. This chain links TRBV28 with TRBJ2-6, with D possibly TRBD1 on 6 matching bases. V was clipped by 6 bases and J by 0 bases, with 9 bases between them. CDR1 MDHEN and CDR2 SYDVKM come from the germline V gene. The length of the CDR3 is 15 residues. The DNA of the CDR3 is TGTGCCAGCAGCCCCAGGGGCTCTGGGGCCAACGTCCTGACTTTC. It specifies CASSPRGSGANVLTF.